Each of the 21 T cell receptor beta chains below was sequenced from the same sample in a study of T cell repertoires in cytomegalovirus infection. These TCRs are of unknown antigen specificity. TCRdb re-derived calls from the reads in MiXCR, one entry per CDR3 protein. This table holds roughly 500,000 distinct CDR3 sequences, about 33% found once. The source material was cultured PBMCs, sampled from culture after CMV antigen stimulation. The receptors shown here come from a human donor in good health (CMV status not recorded). Some clones in this sample may be carry-over from other donors' samples.

The CDR3 coding sequence is TGTGCCAGCAGTTACTCGATCACACAGGGTAGGCCGTCCTACGAGCAGTACTTC. Translated, it gives CASSYSITQGRPSYEQYF. The rearrangement links TRBV6-2 or TRBV6-3 to TRBJ2-7; the D gene is possibly TRBD1 (6 bases). This CDR3 spans 18 amino acids. V was cut by 0 bases and J by 1 base, with 19 bases left in between. Germline-derived CDR1 and CDR2 are MNHEY and SVGEGT.

This chain links TRBV20-1 with TRBJ1-5; D is undetermined. The length of the CDR3 is 17 residues. V shed 5 bases and J shed 2 bases, with 22 bases lying between them. Germline V gene lookup returns CDR1 DFQATT and CDR2 SNEGSKA (reference sequence). This CDR3 reads CSAPVLRRPGGNQPQHF. CDR3 in DNA: TGCAGTGCTCCCGTGCTCCGACGGCCTGGGGGCAATCAGCCCCAGCATTTT.

This clonotype was detected a few times. The chain links TRBV2 to TRBJ2-1; 9 nucleotides agree with TRBD2. Trimming cost V 8 bases and J 8 bases; bases outside gene matches: 10. The CDR3 is 14 amino acids. Germline values: CDR1 SNHLY, CDR2 FYNNEI. Written as DNA, the CDR3 is TGTGCCAGCGGGCGGGAGGGCCGATCCCATGAGCAGTTCTTC. It encodes CASGREGRSHEQFF. Using reference TRBV2 and TRBJ2-1 for the parts outside the CDR3, the full variable domain is EPEVTQTPSHQVTQMGQEVILRCVPISNHLYFYWYRQILGQKVEFLVSFYNNEISEKSEIFDDQFSVERPDGSNFTLKIRSTKLEDSAMYFCASGREGRSHEQFFGPGTRLTVL.

This chain connects TRBV18 to TRBJ1-5; D not certain. Germline V gene lookup returns CDR1 KGHSH and CDR2 LQKENI. V was cut by 2 bases and J by 4 bases, with 6 bases left in between. The CDR3 contains 13 residues. The CDR3 protein is CASSPTSNQPQHF. The CDR3 DNA follows: TGTGCCAGCTCACCAACCAGTAATCAGCCCCAGCATTTT.

This clonotype has only one observation. The rearrangement joins TRBV19 to TRBJ2-4, with TRBD2 matching over 11 bases. The V segment lost 1 base and the J segment 9 bases; nucleotides outside the gene matches: 8. The germline V gene has CDR1 LNHDA and CDR2 SQIVND (reference sequence). This CDR3 is 16 amino acids long. The CDR3 sequence is CASSIVLAGEGGIQYF. CDR3 coding DNA: TGTGCCAGTAGTATAGTACTAGCGGGAGAAGGAGGCATTCAGTACTTC.

The chain carries TRBV6-1 and TRBJ1-1; the D is unclear. Trimming left V 6 bases short and J 5 bases short, with 19 bases between. Looked up from germline, CDR1 is MNHNS and CDR2 is SASEGT. This CDR3 is 15 amino acids long. CDR3 region: CASSLSLTGGTEAFF. In nucleotides, the CDR3 is TGTGCCAGCAGCCTCTCTCTTACCGGCGGAACTGAAGCTTTCTTT.

This chain connects TRBV30 to TRBJ2-2, with a possible D match to TRBD2 (6 bases). The germline CDR1 and CDR2 sequences are GTSNPN and SVGIG (reference sequence). The CDR3 has 17 residues. V was clipped by 0 bases and J by 4 bases, with 18 bases between them. This CDR3 reads CAWSVNPGTLFTGELFF. For the CDR3, the DNA is TGTGCCTGGAGTGTTAACCCCGGGACTCTTTTCACCGGGGAGCTGTTTTTT.

A few counts support this clonotype. The chain recombines TRBV27 with TRBJ2-7; D is undetermined. The CDR3 sequence is 13 residues long. Trimming cost V 2 bases and J 5 bases, with 10 bases left between them. Germline V gives CDR1 MNHEY, CDR2 SMNVEV (reference sequence). The CDR3 loop reads CASSLQSIDEQYF. The CDR3, as DNA: TGTGCCAGCAGTTTACAATCCATCGACGAGCAGTACTTC.

The chain is built from TRBV19 and TRBJ2-1, with a tentative D call TRBD1 (6 bases). V was trimmed by 8 bases and J by 2 bases, leaving 16 bases between them. Per germline, CDR1 LNHDA and CDR2 SQIVND (reference sequence). The CDR3 contains 15 residues. This chain's CDR3 is CASQPDRTTYNEQFF. The CDR3 DNA reads as TGTGCCAGTCAACCCGACAGGACGACCTACAATGAGCAGTTCTTC. Looking up the rest from reference TRBV19 and TRBJ2-1 gives the full variable domain: DGGITQSPKYLFRKEGQNVTLSCEQNLNHDAMYWYRQDPGQGLRLIYYSQIVNDFQKGDIAEGYSVSREKKESFPLTVTSAQKNPTAFYLCASQPDRTTYNEQFFGPGTRLTVL.

The CDR3 coding sequence is TGCGCCAGCAGCTTGGTGACAGGCAGACTCCAAGAGACCCAGTACTTC. It yields the protein CASSLVTGRLQETQYF. The J gene is TRBJ2-5, the V gene TRBV5-1; a weak D match, TRBD1 (6 bases). The CDR3 length is 16 residues. V shed 0 bases and J shed 1 base, with 13 bases lying between them. CDR1 is SGHRS and CDR2 is YFSETQ in the germline V gene. The whole variable domain, filled in from reference TRBV5-1 and TRBJ2-5, reads KAGVTQTPRYLIKTRGQQVTLSCSPISGHRSVSWYQQTPGQGLQFLFEYFSETQRNKGNFPGRFSGRQFSNSRSEMNVSTLELGDSALYLCASSLVTGRLQETQYFGPGTRLLVL.

This clonotype was recorded a few times. The V call is TRBV4-1, the J call TRBJ2-7; no clear D gene. The CDR3 spans 13 residues. The V gene's germline CDR1 is MGHRA and CDR2 YSYEKL. Trimming took 0 bases from V and 4 from J, leaving 7 bases between them. This CDR3 is CASSQENPYEQYV. CDR3 nucleotide sequence: TGCGCCAGCAGCCAAGAGAATCCGTACGAGCAGTACGTC.

This clonotype has a handful of counts. This sequence joins TRBV7-9 and TRBJ1-1, with no clear D. CDR1 and CDR2 from the germline V gene are SEHNR and FQNEAQ (reference sequence). The CDR3 is 15 residues long. V was trimmed by 2 bases and J by 3 bases, leaving 13 bases between them. The CDR3: CASSLLRPGDTEAFF. In DNA form, the CDR3 reads TGTGCCAGCAGCTTACTACGGCCCGGGGACACTGAAGCTTTCTTT.

This clonotype has a handful of counts. The CDR3 spells CASSSRTSGRAWYNEQFF. CDR3 in DNA: TGTGCCAGCAGCTCGAGGACTAGCGGGAGGGCCTGGTACAATGAGCAGTTCTTC. J is TRBJ2-1 and V is TRBV11-2; 15 bases align to TRBD2. Trimming at V came to 4 bases and at J to 4 bases, leaving 8 bases not matched to a gene. Germline V gene data show CDR1 as SGHAT and CDR2 as FQNNGV. The length of the CDR3 is 18 residues.

This clonotype has more than one count but fewer than ten. The chain has TRBV6-1 and TRBJ2-1; 10 nucleotides match TRBD2. CDR3 length: 18 amino acids. V shed 5 bases and J 5 bases; nucleotides not matched to a gene: 15. The germline V gene has CDR1 MNHNS and CDR2 SASEGT. CDR3 protein: CASSRSRGAGGADNEQFF. The CDR3 bases are TGTGCCAGCAGTCGGTCTCGGGGAGCGGGAGGGGCCGACAATGAGCAGTTCTTC.

This clonotype has only a few counts. The chain recombines TRBV19 with TRBJ1-2; D call uncertain. CDR1 and CDR2 from the germline V gene are LNHDA and SQIVND (reference sequence). The CDR3 is 12 amino acids. The V and J ends lost 4 bases and 8 bases respectively, with 11 bases between them. The CDR3, as DNA: TGTGCCAGTAGTAGTTCAGGTCGAGGCTACACCTTC. Its protein product is CASSSSGRGYTF.

This rearrangement joins TRBV5-4 to TRBJ1-2; no definite D call. The CDR3 is 15 residues long. V was clipped by 1 base and J by 2 bases, with 12 bases between them. Per the germline V gene, CDR1 is SGHNT and CDR2 is YYREEE (reference sequence). The CDR3: CASSLMGWGNYGYTF. The CDR3 DNA sequence: TGTGCCAGCAGCTTGATGGGGTGGGGAAACTATGGCTACACCTTC.

The gene calls are TRBV18 and TRBJ2-4; no firm D call. Germline CDR1 reads KGHSH; CDR2 reads LQKENI. V was trimmed by 6 bases and J by 0 bases, leaving 9 bases between them. The CDR3 length is 14 residues. The CDR3 DNA is TGTGCCAGCTCGTTGGAAGTAGCCAAAAACATTCAGTACTTC. Its translation: CASSLEVAKNIQYF. Full variable domain (missing parts from reference TRBV18 and TRBJ2-4): NAGVMQNPRHLVRRRGQEARLRCSPMKGHSHVYWYRQLPEEGLKFMVYLQKENIIDESGMPKERFSAEFPKEGPSILRIQQVVRGDSAAYFCASSLEVAKNIQYFGAGTRLSVL.

This clonotype was counted between two and nine times. The chain has TRBV7-9 and TRBJ2-7, with TRBD2 as a possible D gene (5 bases). Germline CDR1 reads SEHNR; CDR2 reads FQNEAQ (reference sequence). The V end lost 5 bases, the J end lost 5 bases, and 16 bases lay between the germline ends. This CDR3 spans 14 amino acids. The CDR3: CASSPPGYGNEQYF. The CDR3 DNA follows: TGTGCCAGCAGCCCCCCGGGGTATGGGAACGAGCAGTACTTC.

This clonotype occurred a few times. J is TRBJ2-5 and V is TRBV7-6; TRBD2 might be the D (6 bases). CDR1 is SGHVS, CDR2 FNYEAQ, per germline. CDR3 length: 18 residues. V lost 4 bases and J lost 2, with 23 bases in between. The CDR3 sequence is CASSSAGLSFQTQETQYF. The CDR3 DNA sequence: TGTGCCAGCAGCTCGGCGGGACTTTCTTTTCAAACTCAAGAGACCCAGTACTTC.

This clonotype was seen only a few times. The chain combines TRBV20-1 with TRBJ1-1, with TRBD1 as a possible D gene (6 bases). V was shortened by 3 bases and J by 6 bases, with 20 bases between the two germline ends. CDR1 and CDR2 (germline): DFQATT, SNEGSKA (reference sequence). The CDR3 has 15 residues. The CDR3 DNA reads TGCAGTGCTAGGTCCGGGGGGGGGGGGCGGTCTGAAGCTTTCTTT. Amino acids: CSARSGGGGRSEAFF.

Only a few counts were recorded for this clonotype. The chain couples TRBV28 to TRBJ1-1; perhaps TRBD1 as D (6 bases). This CDR3 is built from 15 residues. Looked up from germline, CDR1 is MDHEN and CDR2 is SYDVKM. Deletions cut 3 bases from V and 6 bases from J, with 17 bases between. The CDR3 is CASSFVGGEGAEAFF. Here the CDR3 DNA reads TGTGCCAGCAGTTTTGTTGGGGGCGAGGGCGCTGAAGCTTTCTTT.